This passage covers 7 T cell receptor beta chains from one sample sequenced in a study of cytomegalovirus exposure and HLA in healthy donors. PCR primers comprised 60 Vbeta and 13 Jbeta primers. Sequencing was performed with immunoSEQ multiplex PCR; in TCRdb, only in-frame clones are kept and a portion is missing. The sample carries 150,000 to 200,000 clones, more than 85% recorded once. Sample: PBMCs. The receptors stem from a girl under three years old in good health and CMV-seronegative.

The chain links TRBV15 to TRBJ1-2; the match to TRBD1 covers 7 bases. Germline V gene data show CDR1 as LNHNV and CDR2 as YYDKDF (reference sequence). Trimming removed 0 bases from V and 8 bases from J; junction bases left unmatched: 6. The CDR3 has 14 amino acids. CDR3 coding DNA: TGTGCCACCAGCAGAGATGAAAGGGGGCGCGGCTACACCTTC. Protein sequence: CATSRDERGRGYTF.

In regard to this clone: The sample contains more than one DNA sequence encoding this CDR3. This rearrangement joins TRBV30 to TRBJ2-2; tentative D call: TRBD1 (5 bases). This CDR3 is built from 13 residues. Germline CDR1 and CDR2: GTSNPN and SVGIG (reference sequence). Deletions cut 0 bases from V and 5 bases from J, with 7 bases between. The CDR3 sequence: CAWSVRGTGELFF. The CDR3 DNA follows: TGTGCCTGGAGTGTAAGGGGTACCGGGGAGCTGTTTTTT. The variable domain in full, with the rest retrieved from reference TRBV30 and TRBJ2-2, is SQTIHQWPATLVQPVGSPLSLECTVEGTSNPNLYWYRQAAGRGLQLLFYSVGIGQISSEVPQNLSASRPQDRQFILSSKKLLLSDSGFYLCAWSVRGTGELFFGEGSRLTVL.

The J gene is TRBJ2-3, the V gene TRBV9; TRBD2 matches at 8 bases. The germline V gene encodes CDR1 SGDLS and CDR2 YYNGEE. This CDR3 spans 17 amino acids. The V gene end was trimmed by 4 bases and the J gene end by 2 bases; junction bases not matched to a gene: 12. The CDR3 nucleotides are TGTGCCAGCAGCCCAGAAAGGATAGCGGGAACCACAGATACGCAGTATTTT. This gives the protein CASSPERIAGTTDTQYF.

V gene TRBV29-1 combines with J gene TRBJ2-1; the D is unclear. V was cut by 7 bases and J by 3 bases, with 13 bases left in between. CDR3 length equals 13 residues. CDR1 is SQVTM and CDR2 is ANQGSEA in the germline V gene. The CDR3 reads CSARPPGYNEQFF. CDR3 DNA: TGCAGCGCCCGCCCCCCAGGCTACAATGAGCAGTTCTTC.

The chain recombines TRBV6-1 with TRBJ1-1; no definite D call. Trimming removed 2 bases from V and 5 bases from J, with 6 bases in between. The CDR3 extends over 12 amino acids. Germline-derived CDR1 and CDR2 are MNHNS and SASEGT. CDR3 region: CASSERGTEAFF. The CDR3 DNA is TGTGCCAGCAGTGAACGGGGAACTGAAGCTTTCTTT.

V gene TRBV5-8 combines with J gene TRBJ1-2; D is unresolved. Germline V gene data show CDR1 as SGHTS and CDR2 as YDEGEE. V lost 2 bases and J lost 2, with 13 bases in between. This CDR3 has 15 residues. In DNA form, the CDR3 reads TGTGCCAGCAGCTTCGGAGGGATGGTAAACTATGGCTACACCTTC. Translated: CASSFGGMVNYGYTF.

The J gene is TRBJ1-5, the V gene TRBV18; D remains unclear. CDR1 and CDR2 from the germline V gene are KGHSH and LQKENI. V was pared by 1 base and J by 5 bases, with 6 bases between. The CDR3 runs 13 residues. The CDR3 DNA follows: TGTGCCAGCTCACCACAGGGAGATCAGCCCCAGCATTTT. This gives the protein CASSPQGDQPQHF.